The 7 T cell receptor beta chains below come from one sample, sequenced in a study of blood T cell repertoires in COVID-19. Only in-frame clones appear in the TCRdb table, and some are missing; sequencing was by immunoSEQ multiplex PCR. This sample yields about 200,000 clones, of which 75% to 90% are seen a single time; around 2.3% belongs to the top ten. The sample taken for sequencing was PBMCs or T cells enriched from blood (not recorded which). The receptors stem from a woman in her thirties who had recovered from COVID-19.

Only one count was recorded for this clone. The chain has TRBV24-1 and TRBJ2-2; TRBD2 agrees at 13 bases. Trimming took 5 bases from V and 2 from J; bases not matched to a gene: 10. Germline CDR1 reads KGHDR; CDR2 reads SFDVKD. CDR3 size: 19 residues. CDR3 coding DNA: TGTGCCACCAGTGTACCAGGACTAGCGGGAGATCACAACACCGGGGAGCTGTTTTTT. It encodes CATSVPGLAGDHNTGELFF.

The chain uses TRBV18 and TRBJ1-6; 7 bases line up with TRBD1. Germline CDR1 KGHSH, CDR2 LQKENI. V lost 1 base and J lost 4; bases outside the gene matches: 7. This CDR3 has 17 amino acids. The CDR3 sequence is CASSPRRGTEYNSPLHF. The CDR3 DNA reads as TGTGCCAGCTCACCACGCAGGGGGACCGAGTATAATTCACCCCTCCACTTT.

This clone was detected only once. J is TRBJ2-1 and V is TRBV11-2; 8 bases line up with TRBD2. Trimming cost V 5 bases and J 0 bases; bases outside gene matches: 6. This CDR3 region has 16 residues. Germline V gene sequence: CDR1 SGHAT, CDR2 FQNNGV. The CDR3 loop is CASSPLSGSSYNEQFF. CDR3 nucleotide sequence: TGTGCCAGCAGCCCACTCAGCGGGAGCTCCTACAATGAGCAGTTCTTC.

V usage is TRBV24-1 and J usage is TRBJ2-5, with 11 bases fitting TRBD1. Germline V lookup: CDR1 KGHDR, CDR2 SFDVKD. The V gene end was trimmed by 7 bases and the J gene end by 5 bases; junction bases not matched to a gene: 5. The CDR3 length is 14 residues. The CDR3 is CATRGTGGPETQYF. CDR3 nucleotide sequence: TGTGCCACCAGAGGGACAGGGGGTCCGGAGACCCAGTACTTC.

This clone was detected only once. In DNA, the CDR3 is TGTGCCAGCAAAAGGGCGGGAAACGGTGAGCAGTTCTTC. It translates to CASKRAGNGEQFF. The V gene is TRBV6-5, the J gene TRBJ2-1; a possible D gene is TRBD2 (6 bases). Trimming removed 7 bases at V and 9 bases at J, with 16 bases between. The length of the CDR3 is 13 residues. The germline CDR1 and CDR2 sequences are MNHEY and SVGAGI.

This clone has just one count. V usage is TRBV7-9 and J usage is TRBJ1-2, with TRBD1 identical over 7 bases. The CDR3 is 14 residues long. V was clipped by 5 bases and J by 2 bases; unmatched bases: 5. The germline CDR1 and CDR2 sequences are SEHNR and FQNEAQ (reference sequence). CDR3 sequence (DNA): TGTGCCAGCAGCACCCCGGGACAGAACTATGGCTACACCTTC. Residues: CASSTPGQNYGYTF.

This clone was counted a single time. The chain is built from TRBV9 and TRBJ2-2; 8 nucleotides agree with TRBD2. The J segment lost 1 base and the V segment lost 3 bases, leaving 8 bases of the junction unmatched. CDR1 and CDR2 (germline): SGDLS, YYNGEE. CDR3 size: 17 residues. Written as DNA, the CDR3 is TGTGCCAGCAGCGAGCCGGGGGGGACTCTGAACACCGGGGAGCTGTTTTTT. Its protein product is CASSEPGGTLNTGELFF.